The 24 T cell receptor beta chains below all came from one sample that was sequenced in a study of T cells after yellow fever vaccination. TCRdb independently ran MiXCR on the 5' RACE reads; one entry per CDR3 protein. The sample lists about 150,000 distinct CDR3 sequences; 5.5% to 8% were seen once. The starting material was CD4+ T cells sorted from PBMCs, obtained on the day of the first yellow fever vaccination. The receptor source for this set is a man between 18 and 35 years old who received the YFV17D yellow fever vaccine.

The rearrangement joins TRBV5-1 to TRBJ2-7, with D hard to call. The CDR3 has 13 residues. Germline V gene sequence: CDR1 SGHRS, CDR2 YFSETQ. With 0 bases removed from V and 4 bases from J, the gap between germline ends came to 8 bases. CDR3 in DNA: TGCGCCAGCAGCTTGGCCAGCGTATACGAGCAGTACTTC. Encoded protein: CASSLASVYEQYF.

This clonotype was seen ten or more times. The gene calls are TRBV5-1 and TRBJ2-3; TRBD2 agrees at 8 bases. The junction had 8 bases not matched to a gene; V was cut back by 4 bases and J by 4 bases. The CDR3 sequence is 15 residues long. Looked up from germline, CDR1 is SGHRS and CDR2 is YFSETQ. The CDR3 DNA reads as TGCGCCAGCAGCGCCGGGACTAGAATTGCAGATACGCAGTATTTT. This sequence encodes CASSAGTRIADTQYF.

The gene calls are TRBV5-1 and TRBJ2-3, with D tentatively TRBD1 (6 bases). The germline V and J ends were trimmed by 4 bases and 2 bases, with 17 bases remaining between them. The CDR3 covers 16 residues. Germline CDR1 is SGHRS and CDR2 is YFSETQ. CDR3 nucleotide sequence: TGCGCCAGCAGCCCGGGCACAGGGTGGGCCACAGATACGCAGTATTTT. Its protein product is CASSPGTGWATDTQYF.

This clonotype was seen repeatedly, ten times or more. This chain links TRBV5-1 with TRBJ1-1; 8 bases are shared with TRBD1. The CDR3 length is 13 residues. Trimming cost V 4 bases and J 6 bases; bases outside gene matches: 5. CDR1 and CDR2 from the germline V gene are SGHRS and YFSETQ. CDR3 protein: CASSLGQGAEAFF. CDR3 bases: TGCGCCAGCAGCCTCGGACAGGGTGCTGAAGCTTTCTTT.

This clonotype occurred many times. The chain has TRBV5-1 and TRBJ1-6, with 8 bases fitting TRBD1. CDR1 and CDR2 from the germline V gene are SGHRS and YFSETQ. Trimming took 0 bases from V and 10 from J; bases not matched to a gene: 9. This CDR3 is built from 16 residues. The chain's CDR3 is CASSLAPQGANSPLHF. CDR3 in DNA: TGCGCCAGCAGCTTGGCCCCCCAGGGGGCAAACTCACCCCTCCACTTT.

This clonotype came up many times. The CDR3 spells CASSQAGVTSGPYNEQFF. The CDR3 DNA reads TGTGCCAGCAGCCAAGCAGGTGTCACTAGCGGACCCTACAATGAGCAGTTCTTC. The genes are TRBV4-2 and TRBJ2-1; the match to TRBD2 covers 8 bases. J was trimmed by 2 bases and V by 1 base; bases with no gene match: 10. This CDR3 contains 18 residues. Germline CDR1 reads LGHNA; CDR2 reads YNFKEQ.

This clonotype occurred many times. V usage is TRBV7-6 and J usage is TRBJ2-1, with D uncertain. The V gene lost 4 bases and the J gene lost 10 bases, with 23 bases spanning the gap. The CDR3 spans 16 residues. CDR1 is SGHVS, CDR2 FNYEAQ, per germline. DNA of the CDR3: TGTGCCAGCAGCTCACCGCTAGGTCCCTCAGGTTTGGAGCAGTTCTTC. Its translation: CASSSPLGPSGLEQFF.

This clonotype was detected many times. The V and J genes are TRBV9 and TRBJ1-5, with 7 bases aligning to TRBD1. The length of the CDR3 is 14 residues. CDR1 SGDLS and CDR2 YYNGEE come from the germline V gene. Trimming at V came to 1 base and at J to 3 bases, leaving 1 base not matched to a gene. For the CDR3, the DNA is TGTGCCAGCAGCGTACAGGGGGACAATCAGCCCCAGCATTTT. Translating gives CASSVQGDNQPQHF.

This clonotype occurred many times. J is TRBJ2-5 and V is TRBV20-1; no reliable D call. The CDR3 covers 12 residues. The V gene's germline CDR1 is DFQATT and CDR2 SNEGSKA (reference sequence). V dropped 3 bases and J dropped 6 bases, with 11 bases sitting between them. This chain's CDR3 is CSASLPPQTQYF. The CDR3 nucleotides read TGCAGTGCTAGTCTACCCCCCCAGACCCAGTACTTC.

This clonotype was recorded at least ten times. V is TRBV29-1 and J is TRBJ2-5; D is ambiguous. The CDR3 is 11 residues long. In germline, CDR1 is SQVTM, CDR2 ANQGSEA. Trimming removed 7 bases at V and 1 base at J, with 7 bases between. CDR3 coding DNA: TGCAGCGCGGACCCCCAAGAGACCCAGTACTTC. This encodes CSADPQETQYF.

The chain employs TRBV5-4 and TRBJ1-1, with no clear D. This CDR3 region has 15 residues. V shed 4 bases and J shed 8 bases, with 21 bases lying between them. Germline assignment: CDR1 SGHNT and CDR2 YYREEE (reference sequence). The chain's CDR3 is CASSPPGPYPLEAFF. The CDR3 coding sequence is TGTGCCAGCAGCCCGCCGGGCCCCTACCCCCTAGAAGCTTTCTTT.

The DNA for the CDR3 is TGCAGTGTTCGACCCGGGACCTCGAGTACAGATACGCAGTATTTT. Translated: CSVRPGTSSTDTQYF. The rearrangement uses TRBV20-1 and TRBJ2-3; either TRBD1 or TRBD2 may supply D (5 bases each). CDR1 is DFQATT, CDR2 SNEGSKA, per germline (reference sequence). The CDR3 loop spans 15 amino acids. V was shortened by 7 bases and J by 3 bases, with 20 bases between the two germline ends.

This clonotype was counted at least ten times. The rearrangement uses TRBV25-1 and TRBJ2-7, with 8 bases matching TRBD1. Germline V gives CDR1 MGHDK, CDR2 SYGVNS. The CDR3 has 15 amino acids. Trimming took 2 bases from V and 4 from J; bases not matched to a gene: 7. CDR3 coding DNA: TGTGCCAGCAGTGAAGGTAACAGGGGGGTGTACGAGCAGTACTTC. Its protein product is CASSEGNRGVYEQYF.

This clonotype was seen a few times. The V and J genes are TRBV7-2 and TRBJ1-2; 9 bases line up with TRBD1. Looked up from germline, CDR1 is SGHTA and CDR2 is FQGNSA. The CDR3 runs 15 residues. After removal of 1 base from V and 6 bases from J, the junction contained 6 bases not matched to a gene. CDR3 protein: CASSLVQGALNGYTF. In DNA form, the CDR3 reads TGTGCCAGCAGCTTAGTACAGGGGGCGCTAAATGGCTACACCTTC.

Many counts were recorded for this clonotype. The V gene is TRBV4-2, the J gene TRBJ1-1; D is unresolved. CDR3 length: 15 amino acids. CDR1 LGHNA and CDR2 YNFKEQ come from the germline V gene. V gave up 3 bases and J gave up 0 bases, with 11 bases separating them. The CDR3 nucleotides read TGTGCCAGCAGCCAGATTGGAGGGTTGAACACTGAAGCTTTCTTT. Translating gives CASSQIGGLNTEAFF.

The chain is built from TRBV7-8 and TRBJ1-2; unclear D gene. There are 12 residues in the CDR3. Germline lookup yields CDR1 SGHVS and CDR2 FQNEAQ. V dropped 6 bases and J dropped 4 bases, with 9 bases sitting between them. The CDR3 region is CASSSEGYGYTF. As DNA, the CDR3 is TGTGCCAGCAGTTCGGAAGGCTATGGCTACACCTTC. Drawing the rest from reference TRBV7-8 and TRBJ1-2, the complete variable domain is GAGVSQSPRYKVAKRGQDVALRCDPISGHVSLFWYQQALGQGPEFLTYFQNEAQLDKSGLPSDRFFAERPEGSVSTLKIQRTQQEDSAVYLCASSSEGYGYTFGSGTRLTVV.

The sample holds a few counts of this clonotype. The chain carries TRBV5-8 and TRBJ2-3; possible D gene TRBD1, 7 bases. The germline CDR1 and CDR2 sequences are SGHTS and YDEGEE. The CDR3 has 15 residues. Trimming left V 2 bases short and J 0 bases short, with 10 bases between. CDR3 bases: TGTGCCAGCAGCTTACAGGGGACTAGCACAGATACGCAGTATTTT. It encodes CASSLQGTSTDTQYF.

The sample holds many counts of this clonotype. V gene TRBV28 combines with J gene TRBJ1-5; 7 positions match TRBD1. Germline-derived CDR1 and CDR2 are MDHEN and SYDVKM. J gave up 2 bases and V 5 bases, and 3 bases lay outside the gene matches. This CDR3 has 14 residues. The CDR3 DNA reads TGTGCCAGCAGTCCGACAGGGCGCAATCAGCCCCAGCATTTT. This gives the protein CASSPTGRNQPQHF. The full variable domain, in which reference TRBV28 and TRBJ1-5 provide the parts outside the CDR3, is DVKVTQSSRYLVKRTGEKVFLECVQDMDHENMFWYRQDPGLGLRLIYFSYDVKMKEKGDIPEGYSVSREKKERFSLILESASTNQTSMYLCASSPTGRNQPQHFGDGTRLSIL.

The chain combines TRBV20-1 with TRBJ2-7; D is perhaps TRBD1 or TRBD2 (5 bases each). This CDR3 is built from 14 residues. The germline gives CDR1 DFQATT, CDR2 SNEGSKA (reference sequence). V gave up 6 bases and J gave up 3 bases, with 18 bases separating them. CDR3 coding DNA: TGCAGTGCCGACTCGGGACGGGTGATCTACGAGCAGTACGTC. It specifies CSADSGRVIYEQYV.

This clonotype was counted at least ten times. The J gene is TRBJ2-3, the V gene TRBV5-1; 8 nucleotides agree with TRBD1. Trimming cost V 1 base and J 3 bases; bases outside gene matches: 7. Germline lookup yields CDR1 SGHRS and CDR2 YFSETQ. This CDR3 spans 16 amino acids. This CDR3 is CASSLTTGGRTDTQYF. The CDR3 coding sequence is TGCGCCAGCAGCTTGACTACAGGGGGAAGAACAGATACGCAGTATTTT.

This clonotype was detected many times. The V and J genes are TRBV24-1 and TRBJ2-1, with 9 bases identical to TRBD1. Germline V gene data show CDR1 as KGHDR and CDR2 as SFDVKD. The CDR3 consists of 15 residues. Losses at the gene ends were 3 bases for V and 7 bases for J; bases not matched to a gene: 6. The chain's CDR3 is CATSDAGQGMNEQFF. DNA of the CDR3: TGTGCCACCAGTGATGCGGGACAGGGCATGAATGAGCAGTTCTTC.

The V and J genes are TRBV20-1 and TRBJ2-7; D assignment may be TRBD1 or TRBD2 (5 bases each). The length of the CDR3 is 19 residues. Trimming stripped 5 bases from V and 5 bases from J, with 34 bases between. Germline CDR1 and CDR2: DFQATT and SNEGSKA (reference sequence). The chain's CDR3 is CSAPGPNFYEQYRSHEQYF. CDR3 in DNA: TGCAGTGCTCCGGGACCGAACTTCTACGAGCAGTACCGAAGCCACGAGCAGTACTTC.

Ten or more counts support this clonotype. The chain joins TRBV10-3 to TRBJ2-5; 9 bases agree with TRBD1. The CDR3 length is 15 residues. V dropped 10 bases and J dropped 1; count of bases not matched to a gene: 10. Looked up from germline, CDR1 is ENHRY and CDR2 is SYGVKD. The CDR3 DNA is TGTGCCAGCACCACGGGACAGGGTTTCCAAGAGACCCAGTACTTC. Amino acid sequence: CASTTGQGFQETQYF.

This clonotype was recorded a few times. CDR3 amino acids: CATAGDGDQPQHF. The CDR3 DNA is TGTGCCACCGCTGGGGACGGGGATCAGCCCCAGCATTTT. The V call is TRBV7-9, the J call TRBJ1-5; TRBD1 is a possible D gene (5 bases). Germline V CDR1 and CDR2: SEHNR, FQNEAQ (reference sequence). With 10 bases removed from V and 5 bases from J, the gap between germline ends came to 15 bases. CDR3 length: 13 residues.